The source of this T cell receptor beta chain is a study of read filtering for tumor transcriptome and immune sequencing. For the study at large: Among patients, under 20 were male and some 15 female, aged roughly 40 to 90 (mean about 69). RNA-seq yielded only roughly 80 to 1,400 TCR reads, IR-seq about 3.5 to 10.27 million.

Molecular barcoded adaptors covering alpha/delta and beta/gamma chains were used on roughly 400 ng RNA. In TCRdb, the reads were re-called with MiXCR into one record per CDR3 protein. The sample holds about 14,000 distinct CDR3 sequences; around 21% are singletons and the top ten take about 84%. CDR3 length equals 14 residues. Per germline, CDR1 SQVTM and CDR2 ANQGSEA. V was cut by 1 base and J by 2 bases, with 10 bases left in between. This TCR derives from a donor at least 40 years old with multiple myeloma. The chain recombines TRBV29-1 with TRBJ2-3; a weak D match, TRBD2 (6 bases). Sequenced sample: a population of CD138-negative cells sorted from bone marrow. CDR3 sequence (DNA): TGCAGCGTTGAAGGTGGGAGGAACACAGATACGCAGTATTTT. Translation gives CSVEGGRNTDTQYF.